This TCR beta chain was retrieved from a study of blood T cell repertoires in COVID-19. The data were produced by immunoSEQ multiplex PCR, yet TCRdb's version contains in-frame clones alone and is incomplete. Of 310,000 or so clones in the sample, about 93% were seen once. Recovered participants had two consecutive negative NP/OP PCR tests, healthcare professional clearance, or symptom resolution. The source is a woman in her twenties or thirties who had recovered from COVID-19. Material: PBMCs or T cells enriched from blood (not recorded which).

CDR3 in DNA: TGTGCCAGCAGTTACCGGGACAGGGGTAGCTACACCTTC. Its protein is CASSYRDRGSYTF. The chain employs TRBV6-5 and TRBJ1-2; the match to TRBD1 covers 10 bases. J was trimmed by 9 bases and V by 2 bases; bases with no gene match: 3. Germline V gene lookup returns CDR1 MNHEY and CDR2 SVGAGI. The CDR3 is 13 amino acids.